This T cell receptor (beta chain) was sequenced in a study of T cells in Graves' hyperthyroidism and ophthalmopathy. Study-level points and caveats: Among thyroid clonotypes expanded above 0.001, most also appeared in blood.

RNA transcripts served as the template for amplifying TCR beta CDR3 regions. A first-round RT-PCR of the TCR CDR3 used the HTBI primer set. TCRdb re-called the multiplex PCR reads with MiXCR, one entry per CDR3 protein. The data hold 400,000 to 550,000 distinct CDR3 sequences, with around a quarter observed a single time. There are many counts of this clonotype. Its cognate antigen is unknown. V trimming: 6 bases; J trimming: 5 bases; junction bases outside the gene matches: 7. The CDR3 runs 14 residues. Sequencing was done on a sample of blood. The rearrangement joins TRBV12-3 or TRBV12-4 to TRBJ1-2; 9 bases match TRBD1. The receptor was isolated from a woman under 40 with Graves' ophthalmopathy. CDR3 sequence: CASRYRTGEYGYTF. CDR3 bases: TGTGCCAGCAGATACCGGACAGGGGAATATGGCTACACCTTC.